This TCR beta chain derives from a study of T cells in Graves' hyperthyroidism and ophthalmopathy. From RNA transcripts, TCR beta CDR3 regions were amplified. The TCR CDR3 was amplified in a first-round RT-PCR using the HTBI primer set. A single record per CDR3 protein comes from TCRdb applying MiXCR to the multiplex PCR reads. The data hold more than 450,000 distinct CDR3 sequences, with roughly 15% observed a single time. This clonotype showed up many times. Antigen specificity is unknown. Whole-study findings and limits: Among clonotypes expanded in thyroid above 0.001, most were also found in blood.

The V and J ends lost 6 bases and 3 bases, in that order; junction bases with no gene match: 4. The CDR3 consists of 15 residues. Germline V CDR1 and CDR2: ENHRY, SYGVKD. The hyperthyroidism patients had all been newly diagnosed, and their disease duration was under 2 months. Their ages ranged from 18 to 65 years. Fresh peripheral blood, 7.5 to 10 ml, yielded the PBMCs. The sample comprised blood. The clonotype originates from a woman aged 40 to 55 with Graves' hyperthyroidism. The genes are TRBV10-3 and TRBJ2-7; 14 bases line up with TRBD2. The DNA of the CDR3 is TGTGCCATCAGAACGACTAGCGGGAGGGACTACGAGCAGTACTTC. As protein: CAIRTTSGRDYEQYF.